These T cell receptor beta chains were read from a single sample in a study of cytomegalovirus exposure and HLA in healthy donors. Here immunoSEQ multiplex PCR was the method, and the copy in TCRdb shows in-frame clones only, minus some. The sample carries roughly 120,000 clones, just under 70% recorded once. The sequencing input was PBMCs. The source of these receptors is a woman aged 70 to 79 in good health and CMV-seropositive. Both conserved end residues are part of each CDR3. The order of the fields is J gene, CDR3 length, V gene, clone size, D gene, CDR3 protein, CDR3 DNA. A D gene is named only where the DNA matches it firmly. Rows give clone size only sometimes, using once, few, many, or a class for an expanded clone.

TRBJ2-3,15,TRBV6-5,-,TRBD2,CASAHTGGPSDTQYF,TGTGCCAGCGCCCATACGGGGGGGCCATCAGATACGCAGTATTTT
TRBJ1-4,15,TRBV19,-,-,CASSRGRGTNEKLFF,TGTGCCAGTAGTAGAGGTCGGGGAACTAATGAAAAACTGTTTTTT
TRBJ2-1,14,TRBV4-1,-,TRBD2,CASSQLPGGSEQFF,TGCGCCAGCAGCCAACTTCCGGGGGGTAGCGAGCAGTTCTTC
TRBJ1-5,19,TRBV18,-,TRBD1,CASSRGDRGRLLDNQPQHF,TGTGCCAGCTCACGTGGGGACAGGGGGCGCTTATTGGACAATCAGCCCCAGCATTTT
TRBJ2-2,17,TRBV12-5,-,TRBD2,CASGWEIAGSNTGELFF,TGTGCTAGTGGTTGGGAGATAGCGGGGTCAAACACCGGGGAGCTGTTTTTT
TRBJ2-7,12,TRBV5-6,-,TRBD1,CASSLGQDEQYF,TGTGCCAGCAGCCTCGGACAGGACGAGCAGTACTTC
TRBJ2-2,16,TRBV29-1,-,TRBD2,CSVADGLAGGVGELFF,TGCAGCGTTGCGGATGGACTAGCGGGGGGAGTCGGGGAGCTGTTTTTT
TRBJ1-2,13,TRBV2,once,-,CASSDGRNYGYTF,TGTGCCAGCAGTGATGGCAGAAACTATGGCTACACCTTC
TRBJ1-1,15,TRBV30,-,-,CAWTGPFTLNTEAFF,TGTGCCTGGACGGGTCCCTTTACCTTGAACACTGAAGCTTTCTTT
TRBJ1-2,14,TRBV15,-,-,CATSREGQNYGYTF,TGTGCCACCAGCAGGGAAGGACAGAACTATGGCTACACCTTC
TRBJ2-7,16,TRBV10-3,-,-,CAISESSGPAEGEQYF,TGTGCCATCAGTGAGTCGAGCGGCCCAGCCGAGGGAGAGCAGTACTTC
TRBJ1-1,16,TRBV23-1,-,-,CASSQEFQGIWTEAFF,TGCGCCAGCAGTCAAGAATTTCAGGGTATATGGACTGAAGCTTTCTTT
TRBJ1-5,14,TRBV2,few,TRBD1,CASSWTGGDQPQHF,TGTGCCAGCAGTTGGACAGGGGGGGATCAGCCCCAGCATTTT
TRBJ1-3,17,TRBV7-6,-,-,CASSLRSGGGSLNTIYF,TGTGCCAGCAGCTTAAGGAGTGGAGGAGGGTCTTTAAACACCATATATTTT
TRBJ1-2,16,TRBV5-1,-,-,CASSLGTVFGINGYTF,TGCGCCAGCAGCTTGGGGACAGTATTTGGAATTAATGGCTACACCTTC
TRBJ2-7,16,TRBV5-1,-,-,CASSSRVLDKHYEQYF,TGCGCCAGCAGCTCCCGAGTTCTGGACAAACACTACGAGCAGTACTTC
TRBJ2-5,13,TRBV10-2,-,-,CASSEAPGETQYF,TGCGCCAGCAGTGAGGCCCCAGGAGAGACCCAGTACTTC
TRBJ1-2,15,TRBV10-3,-,TRBD1,CAISEGTGDLNGYTF,TGTGCCATCAGTGAAGGGACAGGCGACCTTAATGGCTACACCTTC
TRBJ1-2,13,TRBV6-5,-,-,CASTSHRDYGYTF,TGTGCCAGCACTTCCCACAGGGACTATGGCTACACCTTC
TRBJ1-5,16,TRBV6-5,-,-,CASSYRQPHSNQPQHF,TGTGCCAGCAGTTACCGACAGCCCCATAGCAATCAGCCCCAGCATTTT
TRBJ2-7,12,TRBV10-3,few,TRBD1,CAIGTASYEQYF,TGTGCCATCGGGACAGCTTCCTACGAGCAGTACTTC
TRBJ2-5,12,TRBV29-1,few,TRBD2,CSSLTGGETQYF,TGCAGCTCCCTCACGGGGGGAGAGACCCAGTACTTC
TRBJ1-5,14,TRBV6-5,-,TRBD1,CASSERGPNQPQHF,TGTGCCAGCAGTGAAAGGGGGCCCAATCAGCCCCAGCATTTT
TRBJ2-2,15,TRBV27,-,-,CASRDTFANTGELFF,TGTGCCAGCAGGGACACGTTCGCGAACACCGGGGAGCTGTTTTTT
TRBJ1-5,15,TRBV6-6,-,TRBD1,CASNLSGGGNQPQHF,TGTGCCAGTAACTTATCAGGGGGCGGCAATCAGCCCCAGCATTTT
TRBJ2-3,15,TRBV6-5,-,-,CASSPQGLSTDTQYF,TGTGCCAGCAGTCCCCAGGGGCTTAGCACAGATACGCAGTATTTT
TRBJ1-2,15,TRBV6-1,-,-,CASSENPGGGGGYTF,TGTGCCAGCAGTGAAAATCCGGGTGGGGGAGGAGGCTACACCTTC
TRBJ2-7,13,TRBV6-1,-,-,CASSLDQGYEQYF,TGTGCCAGCAGTCTTGACCAGGGTTACGAGCAGTACTTC
TRBJ2-7,14,TRBV10-3,-,-,CAISKGGSSYEQYF,TGTGCCATCAGTAAAGGGGGTTCCTCCTACGAGCAGTACTTC
TRBJ1-5,18,TRBV2,-,TRBD1,CASSDLGQEDISNQPQHF,TGTGCCAGCAGTGACCTGGGACAGGAGGACATAAGCAATCAGCCCCAGCATTTT
TRBJ2-3,15,TRBV5-1,-,-,CASSPRGPSTDTQYF,TGCGCCAGCAGCCCGCGTGGGCCGAGCACAGATACGCAGTATTTT
TRBJ1-6,15,TRBV30,-,-,CAWSVPDRLNSPLHF,TGTGCCTGGAGTGTGCCGGACAGACTCAATTCACCCCTCCACTTT
TRBJ2-7,15,TRBV7-2,-,-,CASSSQPGQPNEQYF,TGTGCCAGCAGCTCCCAACCGGGACAACCCAACGAGCAGTACTTC
TRBJ1-6,14,TRBV9,-,-,CASSVAHSNSPLHF,TGTGCCAGCAGCGTAGCTCACAGTAATTCACCCCTCCACTTT
TRBJ1-2,13,TRBV29-1,-,TRBD1,CSVSMTGDNGYTF,TGCAGCGTATCAATGACAGGGGATAATGGCTACACCTTC
TRBJ2-3,15,TRBV6-4,-,TRBD2,CASSASGGASDTQYF,TGTGCCAGCAGTGCTAGCGGGGGGGCCTCGGATACGCAGTATTTT
TRBJ1-5,15,TRBV7-2,few,-,CASSLDGGSNQPQHF,TGTGCCAGCAGCTTAGACGGGGGTAGCAATCAGCCCCAGCATTTT
TRBJ1-1,14,TRBV7-3,few,TRBD1,CASSPQGAGTEAFF,TGTGCCAGCAGCCCACAGGGGGCTGGCACTGAAGCTTTCTTT
TRBJ1-1,16,TRBV7-9,few,-,CASSLAYTGGNTEAFF,TGTGCCAGCAGCTTAGCGTATACCGGGGGGAACACTGAAGCTTTCTTT
TRBJ1-1,12,TRBV6-6,-,TRBD1,CAILTGGTEASF,TGTGCCATCCTTACAGGGGGCACTGAAGCTTCCTTT
TRBJ1-4,17,TRBV5-1,-,TRBD1,CASSPGQGAASNEKLFF,TGCGCCAGCAGCCCGGGACAGGGGGCGGCGTCTAATGAAAAACTGTTTTTT
TRBJ1-1,20,TRBV15,few,TRBD1,CATSRDGLFLGQGLRTEAFF,TGTGCCACCAGCAGAGATGGACTATTTCTAGGACAGGGGCTGAGGACTGAAGCTTTCTTT
TRBJ2-7,13,TRBV6-6,-,TRBD2,CARGGGGAREQYF,TGTGCCAGAGGGGGCGGGGGGGCCCGCGAGCAGTACTTC
TRBJ1-2,15,TRBV27,few,TRBD1,CASSRVTGGSDGYTF,TGTGCCAGCTCCCGGGTTACAGGGGGCAGCGATGGCTACACCTTC
TRBJ2-3,14,TRBV30,-,-,CAWRSRFVESKEYF,TGTGCCTGGAGAAGCCGTTTCGTGGAGTCGAAGGAGTATTTT
TRBJ2-6,17,TRBV7-3,-,TRBD1,CASRAGQGLSGANVLTF,TGTGCCAGCCGGGCGGGACAGGGGCTCTCTGGGGCCAACGTCCTGACTTTC
TRBJ1-1,14,TRBV18,-,TRBD1,CASSERGRWIDAFF,TGTGCCAGCTCAGAGAGGGGGCGCTGGATAGACGCTTTCTTT
TRBJ2-7,12,TRBV2,few,-,CASSGASYEQYF,TGTGCCAGCAGTGGGGCCAGCTACGAGCAGTACTTC
TRBJ2-7,13,TRBV30,-,-,CAWTRTEVYEQYF,TGTGCCTGGACTCGAACAGAAGTGTACGAGCAGTACTTC